These 5 T cell receptor beta chains were all obtained from the same sample, sequenced in a study of shared clonotypes between healthy human individuals. TCRdb's table, derived via immunoSEQ multiplex PCR, lists solely in-frame clones and lacks some. The sample consists of 550,000 to 750,000 clones, 92% of them appearing once. CD45RO negativity and positive selection for CCR7 defined naive CD8 cells, a population that excluded terminally differentiated effector memory CD45RA+ cells. The sequencing input was naive CD8+ T cells sorted from blood. The source of these receptors is a man aged 30-40 years in good health.

This sequence joins TRBV30 and TRBJ2-7; the D is unclear. CDR1 is GTSNPN, CDR2 SVGIG, per germline (reference sequence). The V end lost 0 bases, the J end lost 10 bases, and 13 bases lay between the germline ends. The CDR3 has 12 residues. The CDR3 bases are TGTGCCTGGAGTGTACTGGTAGCCAGACAGTACTTC. This sequence encodes CAWSVLVARQYF.

The rearrangement uses TRBV4-1 and TRBJ1-2; D is undetermined. CDR1 and CDR2 from the germline V gene are MGHRA and YSYEKL. Trimming cost V 0 bases and J 2 bases, with 10 bases left between them. The CDR3 extends over 15 amino acids. In DNA form, the CDR3 reads TGCGCCAGCAGCCAAGATGGCACCGGGAACTATGGCTACACCTTC. It translates to CASSQDGTGNYGYTF.

The chain is built from TRBV5-5 and TRBJ2-1, with no clear D. Looked up from germline, CDR1 is SGHKS and CDR2 is YYEKEE (reference sequence). Trimming left V 4 bases short and J 0 bases short, with 11 bases between. The CDR3 loop spans 15 amino acids. CDR3 in DNA: TGTGCCAGCAGCAGTGCATCGAGCTCCTACAATGAGCAGTTCTTC. It translates to CASSSASSSYNEQFF.

CDR3 amino acids: CASSVADGAYEQYF. The CDR3 DNA sequence: TGTGCCAGCAGCGTAGCTGACGGAGCCTACGAGCAGTACTTC. The V call is TRBV9, the J call TRBJ2-7; D gene ambiguous. This CDR3 has 14 amino acids. Germline CDR1 is SGDLS and CDR2 is YYNGEE. Deletions cut 0 bases from V and 2 bases from J, with 9 bases between.

The J gene is TRBJ1-5, the V gene TRBV7-9; TRBD1 is a possible D gene (6 bases). V shed 4 bases and J shed 4 bases, with 11 bases lying between them. This CDR3 is built from 14 residues. CDR1 SEHNR and CDR2 FQNEAQ come from the germline V gene (reference sequence). CDR3 protein: CASSSSGQNQPQHF. In nucleotides, the CDR3 is TGTGCCAGCAGCTCTTCCGGACAGAATCAGCCCCAGCATTTT.